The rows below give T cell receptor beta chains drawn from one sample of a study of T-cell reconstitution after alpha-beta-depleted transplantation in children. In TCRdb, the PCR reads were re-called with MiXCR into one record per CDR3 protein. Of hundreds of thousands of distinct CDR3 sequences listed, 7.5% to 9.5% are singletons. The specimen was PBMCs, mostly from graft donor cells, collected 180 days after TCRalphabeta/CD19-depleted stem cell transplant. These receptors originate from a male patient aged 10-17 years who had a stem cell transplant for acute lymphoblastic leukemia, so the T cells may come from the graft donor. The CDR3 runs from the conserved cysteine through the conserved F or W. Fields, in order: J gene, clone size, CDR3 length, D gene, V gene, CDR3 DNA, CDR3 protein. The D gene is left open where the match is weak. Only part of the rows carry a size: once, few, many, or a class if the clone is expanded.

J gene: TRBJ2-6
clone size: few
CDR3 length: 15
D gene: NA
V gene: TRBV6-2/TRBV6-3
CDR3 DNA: TGTGCCAGCAGGGGACACTTCTCTGGGGCCAACGTCCTGACTTTC
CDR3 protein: CASRGHFSGANVLTF

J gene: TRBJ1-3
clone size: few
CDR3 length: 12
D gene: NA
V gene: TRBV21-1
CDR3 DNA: TGTGCCAGCCGGGGGAGGTTAAACACCATATATTTT
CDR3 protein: CASRGRLNTIYF

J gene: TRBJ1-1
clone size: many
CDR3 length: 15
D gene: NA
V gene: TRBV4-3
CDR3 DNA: TGCGCCAGCAGCCAGTCAGCGGGCTCGCACACTGAAGCTTTCTTT
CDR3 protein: CASSQSAGSHTEAFF

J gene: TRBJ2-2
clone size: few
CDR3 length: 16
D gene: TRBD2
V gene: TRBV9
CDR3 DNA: TGTGCCAGCAGCGCCCCGGGGGGGGGGATCACCGGGGAGCTGTTTTTT
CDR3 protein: CASSAPGGGITGELFF

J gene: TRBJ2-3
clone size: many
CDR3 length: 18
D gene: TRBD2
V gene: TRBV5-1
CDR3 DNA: TGCGCCAGCAGCTTGGAAGGGACTAGCGGGAGGGGCACAGATACGCAGTATTTT
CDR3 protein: CASSLEGTSGRGTDTQYF

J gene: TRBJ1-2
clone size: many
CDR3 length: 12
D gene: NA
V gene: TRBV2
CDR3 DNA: TGTGCCAGCAGGGGGCGCTTATACGGCTACACCTTC
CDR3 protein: CASRGRLYGYTF

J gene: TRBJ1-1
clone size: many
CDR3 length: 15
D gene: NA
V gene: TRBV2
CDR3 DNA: TGTGCCAGCAGTGAAGCATGGGACAAAAGGGGTGAAGCTTTCTTT
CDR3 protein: CASSEAWDKRGEAFF

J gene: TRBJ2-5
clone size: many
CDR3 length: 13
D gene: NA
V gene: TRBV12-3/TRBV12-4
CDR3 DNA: TGTGCCAGCAGTAGAGTGTACCAAGAGACCCAGTACTTC
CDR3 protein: CASSRVYQETQYF

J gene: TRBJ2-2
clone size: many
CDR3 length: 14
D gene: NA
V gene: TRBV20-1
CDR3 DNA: TGCAGTGCTAGAGGACTTGTGAACACCGGGGAGCTGTTTTTT
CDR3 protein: CSARGLVNTGELFF

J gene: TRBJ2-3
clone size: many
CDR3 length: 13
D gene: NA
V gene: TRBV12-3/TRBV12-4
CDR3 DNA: TGTGCCAGCAGTATTGGTCTAGGCGATACGCAGTATTTT
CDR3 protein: CASSIGLGDTQYF

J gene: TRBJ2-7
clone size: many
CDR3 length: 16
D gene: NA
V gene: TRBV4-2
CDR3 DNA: TGTGCCAGCAGCCAAGATCCGACCCAGAGCTCCTACGAGCAGTACTTC
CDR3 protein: CASSQDPTQSSYEQYF

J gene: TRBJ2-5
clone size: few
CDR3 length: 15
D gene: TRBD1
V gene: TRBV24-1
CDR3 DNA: TGTGCCACCAGTGATTTGAAAAGGGGGCGAGGGACCCAGTACTTC
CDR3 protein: CATSDLKRGRGTQYF

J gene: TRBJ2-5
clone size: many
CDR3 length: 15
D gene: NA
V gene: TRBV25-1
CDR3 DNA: TGTGCCAGCAGTGATCATTGGCTAGCGCAAGAGACCCAGTACTTC
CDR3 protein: CASSDHWLAQETQYF

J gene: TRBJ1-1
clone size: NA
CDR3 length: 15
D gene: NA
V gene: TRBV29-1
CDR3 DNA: TGCAGCGTTGAAGATTGGGTCAGGGAGAACACTGAAGCTTTCTTT
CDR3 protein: CSVEDWVRENTEAFF

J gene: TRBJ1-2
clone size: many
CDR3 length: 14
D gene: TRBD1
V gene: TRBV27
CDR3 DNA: TGTGCCAGCTCCACGACAGGGATCCTCGATGGCTACACCTTC
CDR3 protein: CASSTTGILDGYTF

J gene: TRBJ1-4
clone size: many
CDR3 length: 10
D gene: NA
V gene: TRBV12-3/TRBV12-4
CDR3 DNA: TGTGCCAGCAGTTCCGAAAAACTGTTTTTT
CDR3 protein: CASSSEKLFF

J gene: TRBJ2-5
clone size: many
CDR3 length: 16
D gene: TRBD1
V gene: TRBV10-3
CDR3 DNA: TGTGCCATCAGTAACCCGGACAGGGGGCGGCAAGAGACCCAGTACTTC
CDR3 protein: CAISNPDRGRQETQYF

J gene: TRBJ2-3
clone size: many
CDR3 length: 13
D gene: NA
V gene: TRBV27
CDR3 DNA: TGTGCCAGCAGTACCCTAGGTATAGGTACGCAGTATTTT
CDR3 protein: CASSTLGIGTQYF

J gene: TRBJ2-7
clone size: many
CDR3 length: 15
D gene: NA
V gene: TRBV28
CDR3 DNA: TGTGCCAGCAGTTTATTCTTCGGCGGCTCCTACGAGCAGTACTTC
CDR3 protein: CASSLFFGGSYEQYF

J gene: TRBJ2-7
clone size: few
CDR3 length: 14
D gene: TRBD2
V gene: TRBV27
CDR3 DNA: TGTGCCAGCAGTTTGGGGACTAGCTTCAACGAGCAGTACTTC
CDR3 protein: CASSLGTSFNEQYF

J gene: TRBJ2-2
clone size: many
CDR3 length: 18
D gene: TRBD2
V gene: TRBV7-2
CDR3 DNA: TGTGCCAGCAGCTTCCCGAGACTAGCGGGAGCGTTCACCGGGGAGCTGTTTTTT
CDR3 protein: CASSFPRLAGAFTGELFF

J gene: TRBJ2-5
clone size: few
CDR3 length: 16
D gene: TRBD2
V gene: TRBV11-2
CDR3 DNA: TGTGCCAGCAGCTTCGGACTAGCGGGTAGACAAGAGACCCAGTACTTC
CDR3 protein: CASSFGLAGRQETQYF

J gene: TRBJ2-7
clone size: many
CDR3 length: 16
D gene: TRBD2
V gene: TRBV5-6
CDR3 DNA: TGTGCCAGCAGCTTGATGGGCGGGAGGGCCCCCTACGAGCAGTACTTC
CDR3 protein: CASSLMGGRAPYEQYF

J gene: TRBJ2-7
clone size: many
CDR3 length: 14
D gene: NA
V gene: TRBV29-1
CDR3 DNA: TGCAGCGTCGACGAAGGAGGGGTCGGGTACGAGCAGTACTTC
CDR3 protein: CSVDEGGVGYEQYF

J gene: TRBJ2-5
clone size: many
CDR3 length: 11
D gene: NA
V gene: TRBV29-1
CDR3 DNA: TGCAGCGTTGAGAACGTCGAGACCCAGTACTTC
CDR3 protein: CSVENVETQYF

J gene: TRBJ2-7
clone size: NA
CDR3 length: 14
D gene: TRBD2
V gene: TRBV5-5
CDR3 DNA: TGTGCCAGCAGCCCTTGGGCGGGGGTCTACGAGCAGTACTTC
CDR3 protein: CASSPWAGVYEQYF

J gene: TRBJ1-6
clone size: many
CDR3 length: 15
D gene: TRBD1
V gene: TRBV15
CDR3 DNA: TGTGCCACCAGCAGATATAAACAGGGGTATTCACCCCTCCACTTT
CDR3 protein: CATSRYKQGYSPLHF

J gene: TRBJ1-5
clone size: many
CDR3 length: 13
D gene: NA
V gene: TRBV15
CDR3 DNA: TGTGCGGTGAGGGGGTATAGCAATCAGCCCCAGCATTTT
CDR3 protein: CAVRGYSNQPQHF

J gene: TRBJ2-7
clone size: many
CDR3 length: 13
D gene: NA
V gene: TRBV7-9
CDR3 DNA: TGTGCCAGCAGCTTACCTAGCGCCTACGAGCAGTACTTC
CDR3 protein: CASSLPSAYEQYF

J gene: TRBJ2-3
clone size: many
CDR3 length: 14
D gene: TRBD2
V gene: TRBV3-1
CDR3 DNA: TGTGCCAGCAGCCGGACTAGCGGGAGGGATACGCAGTATTTT
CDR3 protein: CASSRTSGRDTQYF

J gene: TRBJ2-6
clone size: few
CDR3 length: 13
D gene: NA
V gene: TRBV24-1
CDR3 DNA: TGTGCCACCAGTGATTTTGGGGCCAACGTCCTGACTTTC
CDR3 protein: CATSDFGANVLTF

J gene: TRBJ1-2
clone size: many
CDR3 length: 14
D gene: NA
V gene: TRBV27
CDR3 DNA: TGTGCCAGCCACCCCGGGGAAGGGTACTATGGCTACACCTTC
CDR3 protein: CASHPGEGYYGYTF

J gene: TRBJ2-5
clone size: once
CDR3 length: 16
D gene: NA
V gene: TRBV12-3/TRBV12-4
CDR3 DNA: TGTGCCAGCAGTTTAGCGCGGAGTCATCCTCAAGAGACCCAGTACTTC
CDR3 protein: CASSLARSHPQETQYF

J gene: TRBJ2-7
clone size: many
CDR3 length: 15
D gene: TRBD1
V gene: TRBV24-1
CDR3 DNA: TGTGCCACCAGTGATCCGGGCCGGGACAGGTACGAGCAGTACTTC
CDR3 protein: CATSDPGRDRYEQYF

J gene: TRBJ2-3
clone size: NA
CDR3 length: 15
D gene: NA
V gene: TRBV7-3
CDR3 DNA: TGTGCCAGCAGGCCCCAGGGGGGTGGCACAGATACGCAGTATTTT
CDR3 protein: CASRPQGGGTDTQYF

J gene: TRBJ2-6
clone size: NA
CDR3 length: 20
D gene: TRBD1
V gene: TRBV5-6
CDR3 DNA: TGTGCCAGCAGCCCCCAGTACCCCGGGACAGGCGACTCTGGGGCCAACGTCCTGACTTTC
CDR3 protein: CASSPQYPGTGDSGANVLTF

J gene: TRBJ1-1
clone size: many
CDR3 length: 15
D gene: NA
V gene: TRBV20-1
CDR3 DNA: TGCAGTGCTAGAGCCGACAAAAGGGGGAACACTGAAGCTTTCTTT
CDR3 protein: CSARADKRGNTEAFF

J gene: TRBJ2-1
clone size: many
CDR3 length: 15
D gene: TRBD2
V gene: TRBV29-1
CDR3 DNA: TGCAGCGTTATCTCTAGCGGGAGGCCCACCAATGAGCAGTTCTTC
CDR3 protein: CSVISSGRPTNEQFF

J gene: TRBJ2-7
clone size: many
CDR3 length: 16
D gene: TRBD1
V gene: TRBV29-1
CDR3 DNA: TGCAGCGTTGTAGACCTGACAGGGGTGGGCTCCTACGAGCAGTACTTC
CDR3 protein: CSVVDLTGVGSYEQYF

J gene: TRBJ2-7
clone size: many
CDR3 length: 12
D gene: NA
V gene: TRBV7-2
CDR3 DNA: TGTGCCAGCAGCTTAACCCCCAACACGGTCTACTTC
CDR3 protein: CASSLTPNTVYF

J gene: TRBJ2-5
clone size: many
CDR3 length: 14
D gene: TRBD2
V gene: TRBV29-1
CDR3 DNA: TGCAGCGTTACTAGCGGGAGCGGTCAAGAGACCCAGTACTTC
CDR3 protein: CSVTSGSGQETQYF

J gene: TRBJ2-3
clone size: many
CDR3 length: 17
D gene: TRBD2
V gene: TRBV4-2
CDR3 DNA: TGTGCCAGCAGCCAAGGAGGAGCGGGGGGGAACACAGATACGCAGTATTTT
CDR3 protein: CASSQGGAGGNTDTQYF

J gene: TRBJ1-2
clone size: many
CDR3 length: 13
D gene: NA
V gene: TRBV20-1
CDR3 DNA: TGCAGTGCTAGAGATCCGCGTAACTATGGCTACACCTTC
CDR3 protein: CSARDPRNYGYTF

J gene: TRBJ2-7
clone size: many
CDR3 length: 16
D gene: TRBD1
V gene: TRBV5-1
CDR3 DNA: TGCGCCAGCAGCTTGGTAGAGGGGGCTGGGTCGAACGAGCAGTACTTC
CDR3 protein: CASSLVEGAGSNEQYF

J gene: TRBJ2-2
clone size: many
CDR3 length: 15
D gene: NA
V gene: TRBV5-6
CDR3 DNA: TGTGCCAGCAGCTTTGGGACTCAGAACACCGGGGAGCTGTTTTTT
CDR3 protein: CASSFGTQNTGELFF

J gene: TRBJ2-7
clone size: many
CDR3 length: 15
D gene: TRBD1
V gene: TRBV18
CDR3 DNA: TGTGCCAGCTCACCGCCGGGACAGCACATGTACGAGCAGTACTTC
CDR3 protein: CASSPPGQHMYEQYF

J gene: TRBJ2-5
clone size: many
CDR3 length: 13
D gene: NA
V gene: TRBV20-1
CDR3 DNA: TGCAGTGCTAGAGATCGATGGGGGGAGACCCAGTACTTC
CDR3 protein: CSARDRWGETQYF

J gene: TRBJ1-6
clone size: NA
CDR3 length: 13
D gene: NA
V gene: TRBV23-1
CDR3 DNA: TGCGCCAGCAGTCAACAGGGGAGCTCACCCCTCCACTTT
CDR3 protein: CASSQQGSSPLHF

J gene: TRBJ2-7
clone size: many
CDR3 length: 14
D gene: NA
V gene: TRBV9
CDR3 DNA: TGTGCCAGCAGCGTAGGGCAGGGGGGCTACGAGCAGTACTTC
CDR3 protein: CASSVGQGGYEQYF

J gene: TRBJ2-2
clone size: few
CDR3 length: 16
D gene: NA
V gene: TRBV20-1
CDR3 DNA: TGCAGTGCTGCCCCGGGGGAGGGGGCGCCCACCGGGGAGCTGTTTTTT
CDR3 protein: CSAAPGEGAPTGELFF

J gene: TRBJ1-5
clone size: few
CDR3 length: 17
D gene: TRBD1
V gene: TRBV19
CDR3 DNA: TGTGCCAGTAGTATACCGCGACAGGGGGCGAGAAGTCAGCCCCAGCATTTT
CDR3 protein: CASSIPRQGARSQPQHF

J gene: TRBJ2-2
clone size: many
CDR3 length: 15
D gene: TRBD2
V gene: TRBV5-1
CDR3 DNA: TGCGCCAGCAGCTCGGGAGGGTGGAACACCGGGGAGCTGTTTTTT
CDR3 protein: CASSSGGWNTGELFF

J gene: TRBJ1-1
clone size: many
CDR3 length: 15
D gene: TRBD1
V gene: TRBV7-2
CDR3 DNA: TGTGCCAGCAGCTTCCCGGGACAGGAGAACACTGAAGCTTTCTTT
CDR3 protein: CASSFPGQENTEAFF

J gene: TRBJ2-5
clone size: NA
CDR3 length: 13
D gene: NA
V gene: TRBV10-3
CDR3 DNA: TGTGCCATCTCGAAGGCGGTACAAGAGACCCAGTACTTC
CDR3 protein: CAISKAVQETQYF

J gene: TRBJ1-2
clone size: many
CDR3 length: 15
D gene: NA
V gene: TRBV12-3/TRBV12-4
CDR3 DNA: TGTGCCAGCAGTTTATCGGTTAGGGTGGGCTATGGCTACACCTTC
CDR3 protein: CASSLSVRVGYGYTF

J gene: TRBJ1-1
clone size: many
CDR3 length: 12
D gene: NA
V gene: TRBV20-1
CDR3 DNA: TGCAGTGCTAGTAGGACGAACACTGAAGCTTTCTTT
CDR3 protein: CSASRTNTEAFF

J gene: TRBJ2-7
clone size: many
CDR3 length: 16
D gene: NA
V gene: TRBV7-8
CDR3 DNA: TGTGCCAGCAGCTTAGGCCGGGGGGCAGTAACCTACGAGCAGTACTTC
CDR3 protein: CASSLGRGAVTYEQYF

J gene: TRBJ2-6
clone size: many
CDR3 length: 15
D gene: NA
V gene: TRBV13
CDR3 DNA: TGTGCCAGCAGCTTAGGCTCGACAAAGGCCAACGTCCTGACTTTC
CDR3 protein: CASSLGSTKANVLTF

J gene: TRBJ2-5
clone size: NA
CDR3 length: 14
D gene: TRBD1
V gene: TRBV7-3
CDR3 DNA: TGTGCCAGCAGCTACGGGACAGGGGGAGAGACCCAGTACTTC
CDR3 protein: CASSYGTGGETQYF

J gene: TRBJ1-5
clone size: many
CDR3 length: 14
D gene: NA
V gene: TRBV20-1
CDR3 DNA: TGCAGTGCCCGAAGGGGTTATAGCAATCAGCCCCAGCATTTT
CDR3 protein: CSARRGYSNQPQHF